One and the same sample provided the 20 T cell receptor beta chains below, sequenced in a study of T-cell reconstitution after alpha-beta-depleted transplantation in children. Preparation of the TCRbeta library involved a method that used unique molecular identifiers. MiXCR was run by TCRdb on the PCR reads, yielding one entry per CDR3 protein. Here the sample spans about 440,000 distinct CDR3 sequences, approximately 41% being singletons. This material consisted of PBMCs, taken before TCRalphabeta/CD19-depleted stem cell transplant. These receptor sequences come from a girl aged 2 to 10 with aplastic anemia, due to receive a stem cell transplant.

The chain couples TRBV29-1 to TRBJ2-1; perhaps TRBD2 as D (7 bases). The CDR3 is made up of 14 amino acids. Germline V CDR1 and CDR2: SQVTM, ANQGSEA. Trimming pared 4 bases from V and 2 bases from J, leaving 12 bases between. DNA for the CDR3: TGCAGCGTTGTAGGAGGGGGGGCCTACAATGAGCAGTTCTTC. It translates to CSVVGGGAYNEQFF.

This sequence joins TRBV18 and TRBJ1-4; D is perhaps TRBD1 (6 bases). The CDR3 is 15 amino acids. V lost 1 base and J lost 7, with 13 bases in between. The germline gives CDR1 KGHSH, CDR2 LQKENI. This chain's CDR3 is CASSPHATGGEKLFF. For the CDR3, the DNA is TGTGCCAGCTCACCACATGCGACAGGTGGTGAAAAACTGTTTTTT.

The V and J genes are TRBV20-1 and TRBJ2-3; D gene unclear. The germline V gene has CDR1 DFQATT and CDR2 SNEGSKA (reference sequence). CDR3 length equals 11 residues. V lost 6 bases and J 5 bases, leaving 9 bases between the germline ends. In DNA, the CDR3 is TGCAGTGCCGCGGTGGGAGATACGCAGTATTTT. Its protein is CSAAVGDTQYF.

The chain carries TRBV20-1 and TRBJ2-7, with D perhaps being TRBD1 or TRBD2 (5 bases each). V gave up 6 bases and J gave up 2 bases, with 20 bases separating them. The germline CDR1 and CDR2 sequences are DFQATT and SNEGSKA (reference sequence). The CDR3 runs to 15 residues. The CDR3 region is CSAQRPGTDTYEQYF. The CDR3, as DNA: TGCAGTGCCCAGAGGCCGGGGACCGACACCTACGAGCAGTACTTC.

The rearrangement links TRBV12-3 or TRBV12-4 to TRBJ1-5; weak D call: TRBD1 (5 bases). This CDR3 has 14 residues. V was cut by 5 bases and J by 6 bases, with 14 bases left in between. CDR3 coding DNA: TGTGCCAGCAGTATTCAGGGTGGGGGTCAGCCCCAGCATTTT. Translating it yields CASSIQGGGQPQHF.

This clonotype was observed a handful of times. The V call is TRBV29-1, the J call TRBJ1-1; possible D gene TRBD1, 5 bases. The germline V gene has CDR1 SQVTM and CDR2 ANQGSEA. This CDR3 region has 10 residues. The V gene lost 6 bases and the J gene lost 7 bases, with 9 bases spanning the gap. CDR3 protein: CSVGGGEAFF. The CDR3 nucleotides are TGCAGCGTCGGGGGAGGTGAAGCTTTCTTT.

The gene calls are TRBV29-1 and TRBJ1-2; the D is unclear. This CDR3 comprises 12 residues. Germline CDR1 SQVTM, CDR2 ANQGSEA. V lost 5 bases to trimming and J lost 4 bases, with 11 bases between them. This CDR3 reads CSVSGSPYGYTF. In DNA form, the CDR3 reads TGCAGCGTTTCCGGGTCCCCCTATGGCTACACCTTC.

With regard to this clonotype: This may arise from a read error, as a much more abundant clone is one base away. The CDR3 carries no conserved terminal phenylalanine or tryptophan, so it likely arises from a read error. DNA for the CDR3: TGTGCCAGCAGCTTACACGCCGGGGAGCTGTTTTCT. This translates into CASSLHAGELFS. The V call is TRBV7-2, the J call TRBJ2-2, with D unresolved. Germline loops: CDR1 SGHTA, CDR2 FQGNSA. This CDR3 comprises 12 residues. V was clipped by 2 bases and J by 6 bases, with 4 bases between them.

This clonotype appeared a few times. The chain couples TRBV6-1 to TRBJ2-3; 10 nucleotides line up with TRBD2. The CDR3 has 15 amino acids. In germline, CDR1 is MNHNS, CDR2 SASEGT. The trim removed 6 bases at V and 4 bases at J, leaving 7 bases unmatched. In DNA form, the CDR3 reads TGTGCCAGCAGACCTAGCGGGAGAGAGTCAGATACGCAGTATTTT. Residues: CASRPSGRESDTQYF.

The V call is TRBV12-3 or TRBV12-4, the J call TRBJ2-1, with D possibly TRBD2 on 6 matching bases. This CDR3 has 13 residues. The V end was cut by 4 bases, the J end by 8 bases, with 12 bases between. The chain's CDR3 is CASSSGTLHEQFF. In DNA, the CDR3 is TGTGCCAGCAGTTCCGGGACTCTGCATGAGCAGTTCTTC.

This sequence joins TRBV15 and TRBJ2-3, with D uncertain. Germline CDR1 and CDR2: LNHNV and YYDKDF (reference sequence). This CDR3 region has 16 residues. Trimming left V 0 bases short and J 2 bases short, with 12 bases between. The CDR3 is CATSRERQLITDTQYF. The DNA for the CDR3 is TGTGCCACCAGCAGAGAACGGCAGTTGATCACAGATACGCAGTATTTT.

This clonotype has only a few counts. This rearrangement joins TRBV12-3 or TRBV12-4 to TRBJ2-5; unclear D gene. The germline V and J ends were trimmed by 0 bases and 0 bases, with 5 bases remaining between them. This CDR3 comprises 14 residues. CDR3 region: CASSLATYQETQYF. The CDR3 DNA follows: TGTGCCAGCAGTTTAGCTACGTACCAAGAGACCCAGTACTTC.

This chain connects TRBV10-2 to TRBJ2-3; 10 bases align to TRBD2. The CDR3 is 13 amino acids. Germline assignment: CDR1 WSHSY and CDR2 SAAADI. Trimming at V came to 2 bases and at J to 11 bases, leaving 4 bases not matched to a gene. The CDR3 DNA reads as TGCGCCAGCAGTGAGCCCGAGCGGGAGGGGCAGTATTTT. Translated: CASSEPEREGQYF.

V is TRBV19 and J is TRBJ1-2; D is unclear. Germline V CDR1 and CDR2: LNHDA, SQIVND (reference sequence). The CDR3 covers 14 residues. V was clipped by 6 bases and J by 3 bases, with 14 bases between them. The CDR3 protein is CASRTLAGYYGYTF. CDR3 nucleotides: TGTGCCAGTAGGACTCTGGCAGGCTACTATGGCTACACCTTC.

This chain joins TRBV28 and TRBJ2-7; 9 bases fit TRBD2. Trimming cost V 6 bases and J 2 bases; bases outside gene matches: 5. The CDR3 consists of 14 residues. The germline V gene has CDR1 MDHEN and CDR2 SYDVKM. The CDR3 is CASSSRGRAYEQYF. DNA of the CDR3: TGTGCCAGCAGCAGCCGCGGGAGGGCCTACGAGCAGTACTTC.

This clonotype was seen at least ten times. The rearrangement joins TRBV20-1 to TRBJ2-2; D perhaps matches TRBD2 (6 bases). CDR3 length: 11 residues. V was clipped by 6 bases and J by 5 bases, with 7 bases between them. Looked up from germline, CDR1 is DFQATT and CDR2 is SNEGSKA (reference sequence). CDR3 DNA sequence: TGCAGTGCCCTAGCGACCGGGGAGCTGTTTTTT. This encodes CSALATGELFF.

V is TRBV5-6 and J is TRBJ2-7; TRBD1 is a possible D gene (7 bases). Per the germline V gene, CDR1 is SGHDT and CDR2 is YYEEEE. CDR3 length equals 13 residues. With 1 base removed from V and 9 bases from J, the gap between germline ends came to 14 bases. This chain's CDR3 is CASSLSPQGGQYF. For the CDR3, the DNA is TGTGCCAGCAGCTTGTCCCCTCAGGGGGGGCAGTACTTC.

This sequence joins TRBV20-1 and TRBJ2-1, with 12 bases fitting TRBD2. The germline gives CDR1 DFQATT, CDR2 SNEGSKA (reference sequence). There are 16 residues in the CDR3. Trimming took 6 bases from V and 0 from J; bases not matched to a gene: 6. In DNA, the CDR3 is TGCAGTGCCAGTGGGACTAGCGGGTTCTCCTACAATGAGCAGTTCTTC. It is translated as CSASGTSGFSYNEQFF.

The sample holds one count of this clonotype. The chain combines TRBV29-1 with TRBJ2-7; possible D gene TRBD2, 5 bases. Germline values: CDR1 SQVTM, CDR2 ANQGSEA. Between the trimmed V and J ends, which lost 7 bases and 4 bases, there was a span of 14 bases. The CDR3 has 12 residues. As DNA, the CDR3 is TGCAGCGGGGGAGCGGAACCATACGAGCAGTACTTC. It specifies CSGGAEPYEQYF.

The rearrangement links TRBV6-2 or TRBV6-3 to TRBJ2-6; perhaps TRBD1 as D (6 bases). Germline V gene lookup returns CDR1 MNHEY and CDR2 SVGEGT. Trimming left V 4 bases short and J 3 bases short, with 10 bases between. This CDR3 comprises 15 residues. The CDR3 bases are TGTGCCAGCAGTTTCACAGGGAATGGGGCCAACGTCCTGACTTTC. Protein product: CASSFTGNGANVLTF.